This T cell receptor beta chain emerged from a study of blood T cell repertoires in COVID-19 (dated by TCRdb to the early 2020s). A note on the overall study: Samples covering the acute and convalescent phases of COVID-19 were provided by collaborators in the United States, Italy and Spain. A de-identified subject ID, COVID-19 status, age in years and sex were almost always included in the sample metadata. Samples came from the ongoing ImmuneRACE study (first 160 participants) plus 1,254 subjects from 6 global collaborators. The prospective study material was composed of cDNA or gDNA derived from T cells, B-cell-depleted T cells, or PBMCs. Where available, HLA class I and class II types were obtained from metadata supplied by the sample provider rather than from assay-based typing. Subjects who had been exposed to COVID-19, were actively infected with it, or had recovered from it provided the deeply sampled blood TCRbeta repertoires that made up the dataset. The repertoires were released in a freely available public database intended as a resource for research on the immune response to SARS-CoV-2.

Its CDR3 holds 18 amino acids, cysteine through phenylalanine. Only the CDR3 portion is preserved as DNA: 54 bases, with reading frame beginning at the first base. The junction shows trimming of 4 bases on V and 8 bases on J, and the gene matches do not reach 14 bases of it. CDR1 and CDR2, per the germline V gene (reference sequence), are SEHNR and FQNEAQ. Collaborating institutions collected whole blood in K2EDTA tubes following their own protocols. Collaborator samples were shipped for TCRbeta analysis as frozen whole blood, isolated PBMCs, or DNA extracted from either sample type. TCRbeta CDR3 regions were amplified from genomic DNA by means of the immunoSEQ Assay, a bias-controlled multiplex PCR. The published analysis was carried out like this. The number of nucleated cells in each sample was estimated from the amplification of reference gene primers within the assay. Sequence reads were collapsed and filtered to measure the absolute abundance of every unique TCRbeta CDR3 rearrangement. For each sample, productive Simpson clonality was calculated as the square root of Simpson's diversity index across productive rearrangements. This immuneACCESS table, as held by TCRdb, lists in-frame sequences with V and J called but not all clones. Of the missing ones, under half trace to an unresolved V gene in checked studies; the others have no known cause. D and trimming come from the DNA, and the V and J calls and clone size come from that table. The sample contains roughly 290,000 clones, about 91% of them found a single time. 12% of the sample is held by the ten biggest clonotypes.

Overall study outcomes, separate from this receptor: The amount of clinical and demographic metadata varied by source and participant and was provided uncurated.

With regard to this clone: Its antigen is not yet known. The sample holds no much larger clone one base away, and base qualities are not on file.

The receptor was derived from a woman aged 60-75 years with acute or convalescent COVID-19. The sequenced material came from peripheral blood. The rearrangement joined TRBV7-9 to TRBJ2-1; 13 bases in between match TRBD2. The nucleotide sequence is TGTGCCAGCAGCTGGCTTCCGGGACTAGCGGGGATGCGCGATGAGCAGTTCTTC. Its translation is CASSWLPGLAGMRDEQFF.